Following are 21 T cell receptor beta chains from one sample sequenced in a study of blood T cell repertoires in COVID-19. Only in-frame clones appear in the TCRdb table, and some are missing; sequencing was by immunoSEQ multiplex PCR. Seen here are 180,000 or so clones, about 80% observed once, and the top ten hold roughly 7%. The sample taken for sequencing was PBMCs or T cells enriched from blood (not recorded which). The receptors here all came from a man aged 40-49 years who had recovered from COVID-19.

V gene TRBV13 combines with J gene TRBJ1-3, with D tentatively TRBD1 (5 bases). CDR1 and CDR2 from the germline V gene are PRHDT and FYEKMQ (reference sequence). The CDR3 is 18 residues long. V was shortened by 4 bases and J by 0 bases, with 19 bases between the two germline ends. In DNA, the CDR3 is TGTGCCAGCAGCTCGTCTTGGGGGGGGTCCTCCTCTGGAAACACCATATATTTT. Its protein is CASSSSWGGSSSGNTIYF. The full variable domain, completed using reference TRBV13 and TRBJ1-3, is AAGVIQSPRHLIKEKRETATLKCYPIPRHDTVYWYQQGPGQDPQFLISFYEKMQSDKGSIPDRFSAQQFSDYHSELNMSSLELGDSALYFCASSSSWGGSSSGNTIYFGEGSWLTVV.

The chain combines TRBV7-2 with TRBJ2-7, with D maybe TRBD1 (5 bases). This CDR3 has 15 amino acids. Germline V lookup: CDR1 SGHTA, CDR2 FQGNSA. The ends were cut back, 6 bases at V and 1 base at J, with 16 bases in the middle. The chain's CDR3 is CASSPAWGGSYEQYF. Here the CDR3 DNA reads TGTGCCAGCAGTCCTGCTTGGGGCGGATCCTACGAGCAGTACTTC.

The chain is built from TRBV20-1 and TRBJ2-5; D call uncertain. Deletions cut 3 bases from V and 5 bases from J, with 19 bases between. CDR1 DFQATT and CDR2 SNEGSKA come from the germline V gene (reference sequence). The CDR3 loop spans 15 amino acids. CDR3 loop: CSASSSRVNGETQYF. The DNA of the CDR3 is TGCAGTGCTAGTAGCTCACGGGTGAATGGGGAGACCCAGTACTTC.

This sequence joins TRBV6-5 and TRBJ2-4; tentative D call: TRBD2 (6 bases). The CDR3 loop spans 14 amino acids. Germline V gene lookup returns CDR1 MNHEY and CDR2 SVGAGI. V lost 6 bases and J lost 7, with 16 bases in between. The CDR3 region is CASSPTGGSNIQYF. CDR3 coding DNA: TGTGCCAGCAGCCCCACCGGAGGGTCGAACATTCAGTACTTC.

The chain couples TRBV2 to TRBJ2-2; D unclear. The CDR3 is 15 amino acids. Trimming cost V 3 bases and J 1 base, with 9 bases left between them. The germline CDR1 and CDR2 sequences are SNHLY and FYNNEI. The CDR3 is CASSELRLNTGELFF. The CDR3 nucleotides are TGTGCCAGCAGTGAGCTCAGATTGAACACCGGGGAGCTGTTTTTT.

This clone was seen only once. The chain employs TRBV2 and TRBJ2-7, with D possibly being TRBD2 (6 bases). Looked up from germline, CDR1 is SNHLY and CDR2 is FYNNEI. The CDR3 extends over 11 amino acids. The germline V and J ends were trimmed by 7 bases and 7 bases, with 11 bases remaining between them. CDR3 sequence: CASKREEEQYF. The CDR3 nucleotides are TGTGCCAGCAAAAGGGAGGAAGAGCAGTACTTC.

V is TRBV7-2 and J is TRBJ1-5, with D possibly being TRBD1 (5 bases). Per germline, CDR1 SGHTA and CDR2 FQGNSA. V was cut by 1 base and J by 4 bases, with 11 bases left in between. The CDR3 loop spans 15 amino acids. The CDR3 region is CASSLGVAGNQPQHF. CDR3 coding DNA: TGTGCCAGCAGCTTAGGGGTGGCAGGGAATCAGCCCCAGCATTTT.

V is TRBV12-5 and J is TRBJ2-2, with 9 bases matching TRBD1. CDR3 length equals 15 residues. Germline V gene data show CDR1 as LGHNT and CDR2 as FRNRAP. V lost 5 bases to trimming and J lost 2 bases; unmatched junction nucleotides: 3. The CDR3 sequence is CASGPDRGNTGELFF. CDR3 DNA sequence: TGTGCTAGTGGTCCGGACAGGGGTAACACCGGGGAGCTGTTTTTT.

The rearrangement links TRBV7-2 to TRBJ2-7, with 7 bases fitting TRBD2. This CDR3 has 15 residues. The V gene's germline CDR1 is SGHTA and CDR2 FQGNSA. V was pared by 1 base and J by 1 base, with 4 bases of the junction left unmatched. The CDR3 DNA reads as TGTGCCAGCAGCTTAGTAGCTAGCGGTTCCTACGAGCAGTACTTC. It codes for CASSLVASGSYEQYF.

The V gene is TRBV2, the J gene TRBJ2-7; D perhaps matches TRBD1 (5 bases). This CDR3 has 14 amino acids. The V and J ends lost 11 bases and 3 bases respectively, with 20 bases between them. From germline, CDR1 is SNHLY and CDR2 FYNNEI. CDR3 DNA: TGTGCCGGCAAAACCAAAGGGGCCTACTACGAGCAGTACTTC. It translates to CAGKTKGAYYEQYF.

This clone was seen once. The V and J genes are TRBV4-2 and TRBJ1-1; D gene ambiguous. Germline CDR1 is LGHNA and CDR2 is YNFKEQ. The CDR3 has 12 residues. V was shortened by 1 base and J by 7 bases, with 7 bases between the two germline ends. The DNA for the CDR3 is TGTGCCAGCAGCCAAGCAGGTGGTGAAGCTTTCTTT. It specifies CASSQAGGEAFF.

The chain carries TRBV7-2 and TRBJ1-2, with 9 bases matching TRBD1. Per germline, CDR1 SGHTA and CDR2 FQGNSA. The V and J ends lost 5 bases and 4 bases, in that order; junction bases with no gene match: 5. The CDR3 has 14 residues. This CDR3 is CASSAMDRGYGYTF. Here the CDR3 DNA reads TGTGCCAGCAGCGCGATGGACAGGGGCTATGGCTACACCTTC. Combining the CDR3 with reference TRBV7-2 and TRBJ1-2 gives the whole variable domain GAGVSQSPSNKVTEKGKDVELRCDPISGHTALYWYRQSLGQGLEFLIYFQGNSAPDKSGLPSDRFSAERTGGSVSTLTIQRTQQEDSAVYLCASSAMDRGYGYTFGSGTRLTVV.

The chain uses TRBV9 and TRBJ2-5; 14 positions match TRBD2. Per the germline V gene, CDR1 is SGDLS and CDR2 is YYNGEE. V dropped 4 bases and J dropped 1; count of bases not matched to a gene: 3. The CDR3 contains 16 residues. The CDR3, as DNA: TGTGCCAGCAGCAGGGGGACTAGCGGGGGCCAAGAGACCCAGTACTTC. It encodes CASSRGTSGGQETQYF.

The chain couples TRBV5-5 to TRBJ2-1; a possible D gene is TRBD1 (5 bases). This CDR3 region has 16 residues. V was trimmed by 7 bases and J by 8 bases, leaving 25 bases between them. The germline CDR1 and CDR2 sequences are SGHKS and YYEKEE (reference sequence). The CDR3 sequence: CASGAMGVRDRDEQFF. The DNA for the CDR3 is TGTGCCAGCGGGGCGATGGGTGTAAGGGATCGGGATGAGCAGTTCTTC.

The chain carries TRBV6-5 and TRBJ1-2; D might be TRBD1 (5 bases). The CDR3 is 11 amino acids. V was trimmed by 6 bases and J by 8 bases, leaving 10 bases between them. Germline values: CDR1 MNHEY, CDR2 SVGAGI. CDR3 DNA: TGTGCCAGCAGGGGGCCTAACGGCTACACCTTC. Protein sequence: CASRGPNGYTF.

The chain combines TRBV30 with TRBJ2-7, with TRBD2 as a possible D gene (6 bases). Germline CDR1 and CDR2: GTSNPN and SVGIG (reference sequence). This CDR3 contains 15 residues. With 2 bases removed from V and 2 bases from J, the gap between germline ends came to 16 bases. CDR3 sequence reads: CAWSIGTGSTYEQYF. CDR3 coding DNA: TGTGCCTGGAGTATAGGGACTGGATCAACCTACGAGCAGTACTTC.

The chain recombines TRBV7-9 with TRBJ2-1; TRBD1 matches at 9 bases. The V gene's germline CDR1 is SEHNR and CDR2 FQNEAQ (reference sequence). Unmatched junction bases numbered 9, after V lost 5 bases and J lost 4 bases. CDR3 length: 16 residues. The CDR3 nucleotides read TGTGCCAGCAGCGACAGGGGGTTCCCACTATACAATGAGCAGTTCTTC. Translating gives CASSDRGFPLYNEQFF.

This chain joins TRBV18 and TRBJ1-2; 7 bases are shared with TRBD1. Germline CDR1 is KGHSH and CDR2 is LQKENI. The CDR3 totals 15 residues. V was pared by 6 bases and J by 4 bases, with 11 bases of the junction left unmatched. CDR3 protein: CASSAPGDSAYGYTF. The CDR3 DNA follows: TGTGCCAGCTCCGCACCGGGGGACAGCGCCTATGGCTACACCTTC.

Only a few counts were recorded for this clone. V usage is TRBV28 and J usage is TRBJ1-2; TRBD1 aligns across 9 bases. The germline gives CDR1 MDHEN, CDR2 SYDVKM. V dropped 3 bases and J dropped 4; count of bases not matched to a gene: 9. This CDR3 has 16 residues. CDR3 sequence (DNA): TGTGCCAGCAGTTTGGGCGGGGACAGGGTGGGCTATGGCTACACCTTC. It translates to CASSLGGDRVGYGYTF.

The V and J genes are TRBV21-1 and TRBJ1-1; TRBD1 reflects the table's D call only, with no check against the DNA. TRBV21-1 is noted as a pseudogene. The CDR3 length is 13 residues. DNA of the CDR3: TGTGCCAGCAGCAAACCCCAGAACACTGAAGCTTTCTTT. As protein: CASSKPQNTEAFF.

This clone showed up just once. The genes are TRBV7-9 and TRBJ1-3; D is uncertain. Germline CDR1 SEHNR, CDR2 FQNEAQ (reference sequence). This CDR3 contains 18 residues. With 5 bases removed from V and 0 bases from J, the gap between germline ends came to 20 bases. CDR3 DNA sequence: TGTGCCAGCAGCCCAGATTGGGCCACAACGTACTCTGGAAACACCATATATTTT. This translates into CASSPDWATTYSGNTIYF. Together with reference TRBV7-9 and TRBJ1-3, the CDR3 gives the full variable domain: DTGVSQNPRHKITKRGQNVTFRCDPISEHNRLYWYRQTLGQGPEFLTYFQNEAQLEKSRLLSDRFSAERPKGSFSTLEIQRTEQGDSAMYLCASSPDWATTYSGNTIYFGEGSWLTVV.